The T cell receptor beta chain described here comes from a study of cytomegalovirus exposure and HLA in healthy donors. Libraries were prepared by immunoSEQ multiplex PCR; TCRdb keeps only in-frame clonotypes and omits some of them. The profile covers around 150,000 clones, with around nine tenths appearing a single time and around a tenth taken by the ten largest. This CDR3 has 15 residues. The germline CDR1 and CDR2 sequences are MDHEN and SYDVKM. Trimming took 6 bases from V and 5 from J; bases not matched to a gene: 6. Specimen: PBMCs. This TCR derives from a woman between 18 and 29 years old in good health and CMV-seropositive. The chain recombines TRBV28 with TRBJ2-2; TRBD2 matches at 10 bases. The CDR3 nucleotides read TGTGCCAGCAGGCTAGCGGGAGTCGTGACCGGGGAGCTGTTTTTT. Translation gives CASRLAGVVTGELFF.